Shown below are 22 T cell receptor beta chains from a single sample sequenced in a study of T cell responses to AZD1222 COVID-19 vaccine. This table comes from immunoSEQ multiplex PCR, and its TCRdb copy is limited to in-frame clones, with some not included. The sample holds approximately 100,000 clones, roughly nine tenths seen once. Sequencing was performed on peripheral blood, taken on day 0 of AZD1222 vaccination. Source of these receptors: an adult in good health.

The chain employs TRBV7-9 and TRBJ1-1; TRBD1 agrees at 7 bases. This CDR3 is 16 amino acids long. Trimming took 5 bases from V and 1 from J; bases not matched to a gene: 10. CDR1 is SEHNR, CDR2 FQNEAQ, per germline (reference sequence). The CDR3 sequence is CASSPGQALTNTEAFF. The DNA for the CDR3 is TGTGCCAGCAGCCCAGGACAGGCGCTTACGAACACTGAAGCTTTCTTT.

The V call is TRBV5-5, the J call TRBJ2-4; 8 nucleotides align to TRBD1. Germline assignment: CDR1 SGHKS and CDR2 YYEKEE (reference sequence). CDR3 length equals 16 residues. This CDR3 reads CATGTGVRLAKNIQYF. CDR3 in DNA: TGTGCAACCGGGACAGGAGTACGCTTAGCCAAAAACATTCAGTACTTC. Full variable domain (rest looked up from reference TRBV5-5 and TRBJ2-4): DAGVTQSPTHLIKTRGQQVTLRCSPISGHKSVSWYQQVLGQGPQFIFQYYEKEERGRGNFPDRFSARQFPNYSSELNVNALLLGDSALYLCATGTGVRLAKNIQYFGAGTRLSVL.

The chain couples TRBV7-2 to TRBJ2-5, with D possibly TRBD2 on 6 matching bases. Germline V gene data show CDR1 as SGHTA and CDR2 as FQGNSA. The CDR3 totals 14 residues. Trimming cost V 7 bases and J 5 bases, with 17 bases left between them. CDR3 amino acids: CASTTRRVTETQYF. For the CDR3, the DNA is TGTGCCAGCACCACCAGGAGGGTCACGGAGACCCAGTACTTC. The variable domain in full, with the rest retrieved from reference TRBV7-2 and TRBJ2-5, is GAGVSQSPSNKVTEKGKDVELRCDPISGHTALYWYRQSLGQGLEFLIYFQGNSAPDKSGLPSDRFSAERTGGSVSTLTIQRTQQEDSAVYLCASTTRRVTETQYFGPGTRLLVL.

V is TRBV6-5 and J is TRBJ2-1; D not certain. Germline V gene lookup returns CDR1 MNHEY and CDR2 SVGAGI. The CDR3 is made up of 15 amino acids. V lost 5 bases and J lost 0, with 11 bases in between. This CDR3 is CASSPNYSSYNEQFF. CDR3 bases: TGTGCCAGCAGTCCTAACTATTCCTCCTACAATGAGCAGTTCTTC.

The chain has TRBV7-6 and TRBJ1-3; D ambiguous. Looked up from germline, CDR1 is SGHVS and CDR2 is FNYEAQ. The CDR3 loop spans 15 amino acids. Trimming took off 5 bases at V and 2 bases at J, with 13 bases between the two ends. CDR3 amino acids: CASSRDRLTGNTIYF. CDR3 sequence (DNA): TGTGCCAGCAGCCGTGACCGCTTAACTGGAAACACCATATATTTT.

The chain couples TRBV7-6 to TRBJ2-1, with 10 bases matching TRBD2. J lost 1 base, V lost 2 bases, and 8 bases had no gene match. This CDR3 has 18 residues. Germline lookup yields CDR1 SGHVS and CDR2 FNYEAQ. CDR3 coding DNA: TGTGCCAGCAGCTTATGGCTAGCGGGAGAAGGGTCCTACAATGAGCAGTTCTTC. It encodes CASSLWLAGEGSYNEQFF.

This clone was detected a few times. The chain employs TRBV6-6 and TRBJ2-2; the match to TRBD1 covers 9 bases. Germline CDR1 reads MNHNY; CDR2 reads SVGAGI (reference sequence). The CDR3 length is 15 residues. Trimming at V came to 6 bases and at J to 3 bases, leaving 5 bases not matched to a gene. The CDR3 sequence: CASRDRGLDTGELFF. The CDR3 nucleotides are TGTGCCAGCAGAGACAGGGGGTTGGACACCGGGGAGCTGTTTTTT.

This clone was seen just once. The chain combines TRBV11-1 with TRBJ2-7; D possibly matches TRBD1 or TRBD2 (5 bases each). The V end lost 0 bases, the J end lost 4 bases, and 13 bases lay between the germline ends. From germline, CDR1 is SGHAT and CDR2 FQDESV (reference sequence). The CDR3 spans 15 residues. CDR3: CASSLAQTTGYEQYF. In DNA, the CDR3 is TGTGCCAGCAGCTTAGCTCAGACTACAGGATACGAGCAGTACTTC.

V gene TRBV11-2 combines with J gene TRBJ1-2; TRBD1 might be the D (5 bases). CDR1 is SGHAT and CDR2 is FQNNGV in the germline V gene. This CDR3 comprises 14 residues. V lost 1 base and J 6 bases, leaving 12 bases between the germline ends. The CDR3 loop reads CASSLVPRVDGYTF. The DNA for the CDR3 is TGTGCCAGCAGCTTAGTTCCCAGGGTTGATGGCTACACCTTC.

The chain combines TRBV24-1 with TRBJ2-1; 9 nucleotides align to TRBD1. The CDR3 consists of 14 residues. Germline values: CDR1 KGHDR, CDR2 SFDVKD. Germline trimming cut 4 bases from V and 7 bases from J; bases unmatched to any gene: 4. The CDR3 DNA reads as TGTGCCACCAGTGAAACCGGGACAGGGAATGAGCAGTTCTTC. Amino acid sequence: CATSETGTGNEQFF.

The CDR3 spells CASSRQGYGYTF. The CDR3 DNA sequence: TGTGCCAGCAGTAGACAGGGCTATGGCTACACCTTC. The V and J genes are TRBV12-3 or TRBV12-4 and TRBJ1-2; 7 nucleotides line up with TRBD1. Trimming cost V 5 bases and J 4 bases; bases outside gene matches: 1. CDR3 length: 12 residues.

This clone was detected once. This chain joins TRBV7-3 and TRBJ2-4; 7 bases map to TRBD1. The CDR3 is 17 residues long. Germline V gene data show CDR1 as SGHTA and CDR2 as FQGTGA. Trimming at V came to 5 bases and at J to 0 bases, leaving 10 bases not matched to a gene. For the CDR3, the DNA is TGTGCCAGCAGCCAAGGATCGGGACAGCTAGCCAAAAACATTCAGTACTTC. As protein: CASSQGSGQLAKNIQYF.

V gene TRBV4-3 combines with J gene TRBJ2-7; D not resolved. The germline V gene has CDR1 LGHNA and CDR2 YSLEER. Trimming took 3 bases from V and 3 from J, leaving 9 bases between them. This CDR3 comprises 13 residues. The CDR3 sequence is CASSQERGYEQYF. For the CDR3, the DNA is TGCGCCAGCAGCCAGGAAAGAGGCTACGAGCAGTACTTC.

This chain joins TRBV6-5 and TRBJ2-5; the D call may be TRBD1 or TRBD2 (5 bases each). V gave up 3 bases and J gave up 4 bases, with 12 bases separating them. The CDR3 loop spans 14 amino acids. Germline values: CDR1 MNHEY, CDR2 SVGAGI. The CDR3 region has the DNA TGTGCCAGCAGTTATAGGCAGGGACGAGAGACCCAGTACTTC. Translated, it gives CASSYRQGRETQYF.

This chain links TRBV10-3 with TRBJ1-2; D is perhaps TRBD1 (6 bases). In germline, CDR1 is ENHRY, CDR2 SYGVKD. Trimming pared 3 bases from V and 8 bases from J, leaving 10 bases between. The length of the CDR3 is 12 residues. The chain's CDR3 is CAISEAGAGYTF. The CDR3 DNA sequence: TGTGCCATCAGTGAAGCGGGGGCCGGCTACACCTTC.

This clone was seen a few times. This chain links TRBV10-3 with TRBJ2-1; 15 bases align to TRBD2. Germline V gene data show CDR1 as ENHRY and CDR2 as SYGVKD. CDR3 length: 17 amino acids. J was trimmed by 8 bases and V by 6 bases; bases with no gene match: 11. CDR3 loop: CAIRGRTSGRAMDEQFF. The CDR3 bases are TGTGCCATCAGGGGCCGGACTAGCGGGAGGGCTATGGATGAGCAGTTCTTC.

This clone was observed once. J is TRBJ1-3 and V is TRBV6-5; 8 bases align to TRBD1. CDR1 and CDR2 (germline): MNHEY, SVGAGI. The length of the CDR3 is 14 residues. V dropped 5 bases and J dropped 4; count of bases not matched to a gene: 4. The CDR3 sequence: CASSPDRGGNTIYF. CDR3 in DNA: TGTGCCAGCAGTCCTGACAGGGGCGGAAACACCATATATTTT.

The chain recombines TRBV6-1 with TRBJ1-2; D is ambiguous. The CDR3 extends over 13 amino acids. Deletions cut 1 base from V and 8 bases from J, with 11 bases between. Germline V CDR1 and CDR2: MNHNS, SASEGT. The CDR3 here is CASSEGVRNGYTF. CDR3 coding DNA: TGTGCCAGCAGTGAAGGGGTCCGGAACGGCTACACCTTC.

The chain joins TRBV5-1 to TRBJ2-1; 7 positions agree with TRBD2. This CDR3 has 14 residues. The germline CDR1 and CDR2 sequences are SGHRS and YFSETQ. The trim removed 2 bases at V and 7 bases at J, leaving 6 bases unmatched. The CDR3 bases are TGCGCCAGCAGCTTAACGACTAGCAGAAATGAGCAGTTCTTC. It yields the protein CASSLTTSRNEQFF.

V usage is TRBV18 and J usage is TRBJ2-7; possible D gene TRBD1, 5 bases. Between the trimmed V and J ends, which lost 1 base and 7 bases, there was a span of 14 bases. CDR3 size: 14 residues. CDR1 KGHSH and CDR2 LQKENI come from the germline V gene. For the CDR3, the DNA is TGTGCCAGCTCACCACGGCAGGGCGGTGAAGAGCAGTACTTC. It specifies CASSPRQGGEEQYF.

The rearrangement links TRBV12-3 or TRBV12-4 to TRBJ1-1; tentatively, D is TRBD1 (5 bases). V shed 7 bases and J shed 7 bases, with 13 bases lying between them. The CDR3 totals 12 residues. The CDR3 here is CASTILGDEAFF. CDR3 coding DNA: TGTGCCAGCACCATCTTGGGGGATGAAGCTTTCTTT.

The rearrangement uses TRBV12-3 or TRBV12-4 and TRBJ1-6; D unclear. Trimming took off 2 bases at V and 10 bases at J, with 9 bases between the two ends. This CDR3 is built from 13 residues. CDR3 nucleotides: TGTGCCAGCAGTTTAAGGGTTGGGTCACCCCTCCACTTT. Amino acid sequence: CASSLRVGSPLHF.